The entry that follows covers one T cell receptor (beta chain) sequence. It lacks a known antigen. One base away there is no much larger clone; base qualities are not given. The library was generated by multiplex PCR. Sequencing relied on an Illumina HiSeq 4000. CDR3 regions were amplified by Arm-PCR with iRepertoire HTBI primers to construct TCR beta libraries. Before sequencing, the PCR products underwent gel purification. The authors processed their data as follows. Gene usage analysis of CDR3 amino acid clonotypes used the 55 to 80 TRBV and 12 to 15 TRBJ segments found across samples. Filtered high-quality paired reads were merged into contigs using COPE and FqMerger. BLAST was used to align contigs to the IMGT TRBV, TRBD and TRBJ reference genes, and CDR3 was defined following IMGT. Highly expanded clones were defined as clonotypes with a frequency above 0.1%. Shannon entropy was used to measure repertoire diversity, and the Gini coefficient was used to measure V-J evenness. A clonotype was considered public if more than one individual shared it. TCRdb trimmed public reads at Q25 via fastp, called clones via MiXCR and kept in-frame beta chains. Rows merge per CDR3 protein into single entries with the most common DNA and genes. TCRdb's processing, not the study's, gives the V and J calls here. The sample table lists 540,000 or so distinct CDR3 sequences, roughly 13% of them with a count of one. The ten largest clonotypes hold roughly a tenth of the sample.

This entry is derived from a study of regulatory T cells in long-lasting Graves disease (dated by TCRdb to the early 2020s). About the investigation overall: Patients with newly diagnosed Graves' disease had been on antithyroid drugs for under 3 months. Patients with persistent Graves' disease were compared with patients with newly diagnosed Graves' disease using TCR sequencing and RNA sequencing of peripheral blood. The study took place in China and was registered as a clinical trial. A total of roughly 35 samples underwent TCR sequencing: about 13 from persistent and roughly 20 from newly diagnosed Graves' disease patients. The full study reports these points: Only the TCR beta chain was sequenced and analyzed. The study examined only peripheral blood because the primary lesion, thyroid tissue, could not be accessed. Lower TCR Shannon entropy and fewer highly expanded clones were observed in persistent Graves' disease patients than in newly diagnosed patients, which suggested clonal expansion. TRBV28, TRBJ1-2 and TRBJ2-5 were preferentially used in persistent disease, while TRBV20-1 and TRBJ2-1 were favored in newly diagnosed disease. A larger number of public clonotypes was shared among persistent patients (approximately 3,000) than among newly diagnosed patients (over 850). The authors acknowledged the small sample size as a limitation that may reduce accuracy.

Based on the germline V gene, the CDR1 and CDR2 sequences are SGHTA and FQGNSA. The CDR3 sequence holds 16 residues, the cysteine and phenylalanine included. Only the CDR3 portion is preserved as DNA: 48 bases, with reading frame beginning at the first base. A distance of 17 bases separates the germline ends of V and J, which lose 1 base and 8 bases respectively. What this sample's time point label stands for: newly diagnosed GD, antithyroid drugs for less than 3 months. RNA was extracted from PBMCs in TRIzol for both TCR sequencing and RNA sequencing. The diagnosis of Graves' disease was made according to American Thyroid Association guidelines. Recruitment of patients was carried out at an endocrinology department in Xi'an, China. Each patient gave around 9.2 milliliters of peripheral blood, collected in an EDTA anticoagulant tube. PBMCs were isolated by Ficoll Paque Plus density gradient separation without further T cell sorting. An Agilent 2100 Bioanalyzer and agarose gel were used to check RNA quality, while a NanoDrop 2000 measured RNA concentration.

Separately, the same data were catalogued under a study of T cells in Graves' hyperthyroidism and ophthalmopathy. As noted in the second study: A patient counted as having stable Graves' hyperthyroidism if no progression to ophthalmopathy occurred over 18 months of follow-up. Hyperthyroidism patients were newly diagnosed, with disease duration under 2 months, and aged 18 to 65 years. Patients with uncontrolled infections, other autoimmune diseases, pregnancy or lactation were excluded. Clinical symptoms, serum thyroxine and TRAb, thyroid ultrasound, and orbital computed tomography formed the basis for the diagnoses. A first-round RT-PCR of the TCR CDR3 used the HTBI primer set with the Qiagen OneStep RT-PCR kit. Most expanded thyroid clonotypes (frequency above 0.001) were also found in blood, which suggests that blood repertoires may mirror thyroid immune responses. A model built on a 13 V-J signature distinguished ophthalmopathy from stable hyperthyroidism, reaching over 85% sensitivity and approximately 81% specificity in cross-validation and 80%/75% in testing. In validation, progression to ophthalmopathy was predicted by the model with 70.59% sensitivity and under 85% specificity, a median of approximately 6.5 months before onset. To identify TCR V-J signatures that set the groups apart, the researchers used a discovery cohort of approximately 98 patients, made up of some 41 with Graves' ophthalmopathy and about 59 with stable Graves' hyperthyroidism. Whether ophthalmopathy could be predicted prospectively was tested in an independent validation cohort made up of 18 hyperthyroidism patients plus 17 patients who later progressed to ophthalmopathy. The roughly 100 discovery patients were randomly split 7:3 into training and test sets. The study also compared thyroid tissue and blood T-cell repertoires from roughly 6 Graves' hyperthyroidism patients. After sampling, hyperthyroidism patients received methimazole starting at 30 mg daily, and ophthalmopathy patients received high-dose intravenous methylprednisolone. Libraries were constructed in a second round of multiplex PCR, after which size selection and purification were carried out. The libraries were sequenced on an Illumina HiSeq2000 using paired-end 100 bp reads. Raw data were processed with SOAPnuke, discarding reads with adapters, uncalled bases, mean Phred below 15, or no exact constant-primer or identifier match. High-quality paired reads were merged using COPE v1.2.5, and each unique nucleotide sequence was defined as a clonotype. MiTCR v1.1 was used to align the clonotypes against IMGT TRBV, TRBD and TRBJ reference segments. The analysis included only V-J combinations with a frequency above 0.0001, which together covered over 98% of the repertoires. The TCS score was defined as the ratio of F50 (clonal expansion) to E x V (chaos), calculated using BLOSUM62-based TCRdist between CDR3 peptides within each V-J. Welch's t-statistics and random forest reduced 500 to 650 V-J features to some 14, which were used in a naive Bayes classifier (R e1071). Sample size was not statistically predetermined, and blinding of investigators to group allocation was not performed. The paper reports TCR Vbeta CDR3 sequencing of about 140 peripheral blood samples: approximately 41 ophthalmopathy, over 70 hyperthyroidism and 17 progressor patients.

The chain couples TRBV7-2 to TRBJ1-4; a tentative D call is TRBD1 (6 bases match). The receptor was derived from a man under 40 with Graves disease. Donor details come from another sample of the same person, matched by shared clones. Here the sequenced sample was peripheral blood mononuclear cells (PBMCs), taken at new diagnosis, from a patient treated with antithyroid drugs. The CDR3 in this case is CASSLGGAGLGEKLFF. In nucleotides, the sequence is TGTGCCAGCAGCTTAGGGGGGGCGGGACTTGGGGAAAAACTGTTTTTT.